One sample yielded the 15 T cell receptor beta chains listed below, sequenced in a study of cytomegalovirus exposure and HLA in healthy donors (dated by TCRdb to the late 2010s). Libraries were built with the immunoSEQ multiplex PCR assay. TCRdb re-hosts the immuneACCESS table, in-frame sequences only. Its copies lack some clones; in the studies checked, an unresolved V gene accounts for under half of them, and the cause for the rest is not known. A total of roughly 330,000 clones appear in this sample, about 90% of them only once. The biggest ten clones account for roughly 1.1% of the sample. The source material was PBMCs. The receptor source for this set is a woman in her thirties in good health and CMV-seropositive.

The chain has TRBV5-4 and TRBJ2-1; D might be TRBD1 or TRBD2, each matching 6 bases. Germline lookup yields CDR1 SGHNT and CDR2 YYREEE (reference sequence). The germline V and J ends were trimmed by 3 bases and 10 bases, with 23 bases remaining between them. The CDR3 totals 16 residues. This chain's CDR3 is CASSSGRGAGSMEQFF. For the CDR3, the DNA is TGTGCCAGCAGCTCGGGAAGGGGGGCCGGGTCGATGGAGCAGTTCTTC.

This rearrangement joins TRBV4-2 to TRBJ2-7; 13 nucleotides align to TRBD2. The CDR3 has 18 amino acids. The V and J ends lost 1 base and 0 bases, in that order; junction bases with no gene match: 6. From germline, CDR1 is LGHNA and CDR2 YNFKEQ. This CDR3 is CASSQVTSGGLSSYEQYF. The CDR3 DNA follows: TGTGCCAGCAGCCAAGTGACTAGCGGGGGGCTCTCCTCCTACGAGCAGTACTTC.

This clone appeared a few times. The rearrangement links TRBV6-1 to TRBJ2-7, with a tentative D call TRBD1 (5 bases). Germline V gene sequence: CDR1 MNHNS, CDR2 SASEGT. The V end was cut by 6 bases, the J end by 3 bases, with 15 bases between. The CDR3 consists of 14 residues. CDR3 DNA: TGTGCCAGCAGGGCCAGGGTTTCTTACTACGAGCAGTACTTC. Its protein is CASRARVSYYEQYF.

Turning to this clone: A read error may produce the germline difference seen at one junction end. V usage is TRBV25-1 and J usage is TRBJ2-5; D is ambiguous. CDR1 and CDR2 (germline): MGHDK, SYGVNS. The CDR3 is 13 residues long. DNA of the CDR3: TGTGCCAGCAGTGAATTCGGCCCTGGACGGACGGACTTC. Protein sequence: CASSEFGPGRTDF. The full variable domain, with the rest looked up from reference TRBV25-1 and TRBJ2-5, is EADIYQTPRYLVIGTGKKITLECSQTMGHDKMYWYQQDPGMELHLIHYSYGVNSTEKGDLSSESTVSRIRTEHFPLTLESARPSHTSQYLCASSEFGPGRTDFGPGTRLLVL.

The V call is TRBV30, the J call TRBJ1-2, with 8 bases fitting TRBD1. CDR3 length: 14 residues. V was clipped by 3 bases and J by 5 bases; unmatched bases: 8. CDR1 and CDR2 (germline): GTSNPN, SVGIG (reference sequence). The CDR3 DNA reads TGTGCCTGGAGCCCAGGGGGCGCGGTATATGGCTACACCTTC. Encoded protein: CAWSPGGAVYGYTF. Using reference TRBV30 and TRBJ1-2 for the parts outside the CDR3, the full variable domain is SQTIHQWPATLVQPVGSPLSLECTVEGTSNPNLYWYRQAAGRGLQLLFYSVGIGQISSEVPQNLSASRPQDRQFILSSKKLLLSDSGFYLCAWSPGGAVYGYTFGSGTRLTVV.

This clone was counted a few times. The V and J genes are TRBV5-1 and TRBJ1-1, with 11 bases aligning to TRBD1. In germline, CDR1 is SGHRS, CDR2 YFSETQ. The V and J ends lost 1 base and 6 bases, in that order; junction bases with no gene match: 8. The CDR3 spans 16 residues. The CDR3 DNA sequence: TGCGCCAGCAGCTTGCTACCGGGACAGGGGGTCGCTGAAGCTTTCTTT. This gives the protein CASSLLPGQGVAEAFF.

The rearrangement links TRBV30 to TRBJ1-2, with a possible D match to TRBD1 (5 bases). Germline assignment: CDR1 GTSNPN and CDR2 SVGIG (reference sequence). V lost 3 bases, J lost 7 bases, and 15 bases lay in between. The CDR3 runs to 13 residues. In nucleotides, the CDR3 is TGTGCCTGGAGCGTACGGTATGGGGGTGGCTACACCTTC. Its protein is CAWSVRYGGGYTF.

The J gene is TRBJ1-6, the V gene TRBV30, with D possibly matching TRBD1 (5 bases). Germline V lookup: CDR1 GTSNPN, CDR2 SVGIG (reference sequence). V was shortened by 5 bases and J by 9 bases, with 17 bases between the two germline ends. The CDR3 spans 14 residues. The chain's CDR3 is CAWEPGTRSSPLHF. In DNA form, the CDR3 reads TGTGCCTGGGAACCCGGGACGAGGAGTTCACCCCTCCACTTT.

The chain uses TRBV6-5 and TRBJ2-1, with D perhaps TRBD1 (5 bases). Trimming left V 0 bases short and J 7 bases short, with 10 bases between. The CDR3 has 14 residues. CDR1 is MNHEY and CDR2 is SVGAGI in the germline V gene. This CDR3 reads CASSYSAGRNEQFF. CDR3 DNA sequence: TGTGCCAGCAGTTACTCGGCAGGGCGGAATGAGCAGTTCTTC.

CDR3 bases: TGCAGCGTTGAGTGGGACAGGGGCACAGATACGCAGTATTTT. Translating it yields CSVEWDRGTDTQYF. The gene calls are TRBV29-1 and TRBJ2-3; 9 bases match TRBD1. In germline, CDR1 is SQVTM, CDR2 ANQGSEA. CDR3 length equals 14 residues. V shed 3 bases, J shed 1 base, and the junction held 2 bases outside the gene matches.

This sequence joins TRBV15 and TRBJ1-5; 8 bases map to TRBD1. The CDR3 spans 17 residues. V gave up 5 bases and J gave up 6 bases; unmatched junction bases: 15. Germline CDR1 is LNHNV and CDR2 is YYDKDF (reference sequence). The CDR3 DNA sequence: TGTGCCACCAGCCCAGGGTCGCTTCCAGGGGGCGGTCAGCCCCAGCATTTT. Translation: CATSPGSLPGGGQPQHF.

The genes are TRBV4-2 and TRBJ2-3, with D unresolved. The CDR3 runs to 14 residues. V was clipped by 3 bases and J by 6 bases, with 13 bases between them. CDR1 and CDR2 (germline): LGHNA, YNFKEQ. As DNA, the CDR3 is TGTGCCAGCAGCCAGATTTATCCTGCGGATACGCAGTATTTT. Its protein is CASSQIYPADTQYF.

The chain carries TRBV9 and TRBJ2-1; either TRBD1 or TRBD2 may supply D (5 bases each). The germline V gene encodes CDR1 SGDLS and CDR2 YYNGEE. The length of the CDR3 is 18 residues. V dropped 3 bases and J dropped 0 bases, with 19 bases sitting between them. In DNA form, the CDR3 reads TGTGCCAGCAGCGAGAGGGTGGGGCGGCCCGACTCCTACAATGAGCAGTTCTTC. Amino acid sequence: CASSERVGRPDSYNEQFF.

The genes are TRBV7-9 and TRBJ2-5; D is undetermined. The CDR3 is 13 amino acids. V shed 0 bases and J shed 4 bases, with 6 bases lying between them. CDR1 and CDR2 from the germline V gene are SEHNR and FQNEAQ (reference sequence). CDR3 residues: CASSLAPGETQYF. DNA for the CDR3: TGTGCCAGCAGCTTAGCGCCTGGAGAGACCCAGTACTTC.

The V call is TRBV5-1, the J call TRBJ2-1, with 11 bases identical to TRBD1. From germline, CDR1 is SGHRS and CDR2 YFSETQ. The CDR3 runs 15 residues. V dropped 0 bases and J dropped 9; count of bases not matched to a gene: 5. CDR3 region: CASSLAGTGGVEQFF. As DNA, the CDR3 is TGCGCCAGCAGCTTGGCGGGGACAGGGGGGGTTGAGCAGTTCTTC.